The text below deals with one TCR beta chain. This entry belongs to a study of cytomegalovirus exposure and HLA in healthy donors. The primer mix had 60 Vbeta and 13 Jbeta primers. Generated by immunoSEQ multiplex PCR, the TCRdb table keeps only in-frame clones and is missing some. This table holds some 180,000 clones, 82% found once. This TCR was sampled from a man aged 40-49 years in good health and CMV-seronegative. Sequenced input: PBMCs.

The CDR3 reads CASSRGTGINTEAFF. For the CDR3, the DNA is TGTGCCAGCAGCCGCGGGACTGGAATAAACACTGAAGCTTTCTTT. The chain carries TRBV9 and TRBJ1-1; D might be TRBD1 (5 bases). The CDR3 runs to 15 residues. Germline V gives CDR1 SGDLS, CDR2 YYNGEE. Trimming shortened V by 4 bases and J by 2 bases, and 15 bases separated the two germline ends.